The 9 T cell receptor beta chains given below trace back to one sample, sequenced in a study of blood T cell repertoires in COVID-19. The repertoire was sequenced with immunoSEQ multiplex PCR; TCRdb's copy has only in-frame clones and lacks some. The sample lists hundreds of thousands of clones, 80% to 95% occurring once. Sequenced material: peripheral blood. Receptors originate from a man in his 60s with COVID-19, enrolled during active disease.

The rearrangement joins TRBV5-1 to TRBJ1-2; perhaps TRBD1 as D (5 bases). Trimming stripped 0 bases from V and 4 bases from J, with 16 bases between. The CDR3 consists of 16 residues. Germline V lookup: CDR1 SGHRS, CDR2 YFSETQ. The CDR3 is CASSLDSQGSIYGYTF. Here the CDR3 DNA reads TGCGCCAGCAGCTTGGACTCGCAGGGCTCGATCTATGGCTACACCTTC. The variable domain in full, completed from reference TRBV5-1 and TRBJ1-2, reads KAGVTQTPRYLIKTRGQQVTLSCSPISGHRSVSWYQQTPGQGLQFLFEYFSETQRNKGNFPGRFSGRQFSNSRSEMNVSTLELGDSALYLCASSLDSQGSIYGYTFGSGTRLTVV.

The CDR3 sequence is CASSVEISGYYNEQFF. The CDR3 DNA follows: TGTGCCAGCAGCGTAGAGATTAGCGGGTACTACAATGAGCAGTTCTTC. This chain links TRBV9 with TRBJ2-1; 7 bases agree with TRBD2. Germline CDR1 is SGDLS and CDR2 is YYNGEE. V shed 0 bases, J shed 3 bases, and the junction held 6 bases outside the gene matches. This CDR3 contains 16 residues.

The V gene is TRBV6-2 or TRBV6-3, the J gene TRBJ1-2; D unclear. There are 14 residues in the CDR3. In germline, CDR1 is MNHEY, CDR2 SVGEGT. V lost 2 bases, J lost 2 bases, and 9 bases lay in between. This CDR3 reads CASSYKAVNYGYTF. Written as DNA, the CDR3 is TGTGCCAGCAGTTACAAGGCGGTGAACTATGGCTACACCTTC.

The V gene is TRBV21-1, the J gene TRBJ1-2. TRBV21-1 is reported as a pseudogene. The length of the CDR3 is 16 residues. Here the CDR3 reads CASSKAFRGRHYGYTF. Written as DNA, the CDR3 is TGTGCCAGCAGCAAAGCATTCCGGGGTCGGCACTATGGCTACACCTTC.

This clone was seen only a few times. This sample includes further DNA sequences coding for the same CDR3. The rearrangement links TRBV9 to TRBJ1-6, with 7 bases fitting TRBD1. V was pared by 5 bases and J by 0 bases, with 2 bases of the junction left unmatched. The CDR3 is 15 residues long. In germline, CDR1 is SGDLS, CDR2 YYNGEE. CDR3 in amino acids: CASSTGDSYNSPLHF. The CDR3 DNA reads TGTGCCAGCAGTACAGGGGACTCCTATAATTCACCCCTCCACTTT.

J is TRBJ1-1 and V is TRBV4-2; a possible D gene is TRBD1 (5 bases). V was pared by 6 bases and J by 10 bases, with 15 bases between. This CDR3 contains 12 residues. The germline V gene encodes CDR1 LGHNA and CDR2 YNFKEQ. The CDR3 loop reads CASRPDGGVAFF. The DNA for the CDR3 is TGTGCCAGCAGGCCAGACGGGGGGGTAGCTTTCTTT.

The chain links TRBV12-3 or TRBV12-4 to TRBJ1-5; D gene unclear. CDR3 length: 12 amino acids. Trimming cost V 6 bases and J 7 bases, with 10 bases left between them. CDR3 nucleotides: TGTGCCAGCAGCCTTCACGGGCAGCCCCAGCATTTT. This translates into CASSLHGQPQHF.

CDR3 nucleotide sequence: TGTGCCAGCAGCAAAGGTCTCGGACATCAAGGGGGAGCTTTCTTT. Translation gives CASSKGLGHQGGAFF. The chain combines TRBV21-1 with TRBJ1-1; the table names TRBD1, a call not compared with the DNA. TRBV21-1 is a pseudogene locus. This CDR3 has 15 amino acids.

The J gene is TRBJ2-7, the V gene TRBV18; possibly TRBD2 for D (6 bases). V lost 0 bases, J lost 0 bases, and 9 bases lay in between. The CDR3 runs to 15 residues. Germline CDR1 reads KGHSH; CDR2 reads LQKENI. CDR3 in DNA: TGTGCCAGCTCACCACCCGGGGGTCCCTCCTACGAGCAGTACTTC. It specifies CASSPPGGPSYEQYF.